The 12 T cell receptor beta chains reported below all come from one sample, sequenced in a study of cytomegalovirus exposure and HLA in healthy donors. Primers for the PCR totalled 60 Vbeta and 13 Jbeta. The assay was immunoSEQ multiplex PCR, and TCRdb's table has in-frame clones only and misses some. The data hold fewer than 350,000 clones, with over 85% observed a single time. What was sequenced was PBMCs. These receptors originate from a woman aged 18-29 years in good health and CMV-seronegative.

As concerns this clone: The junction departs from the called germline gene at one end, perhaps through a read error. In the same sample, other DNA sequences code for this CDR3. The chain uses TRBV10-1 and TRBJ1-1; D may be TRBD1 (6 bases). This CDR3 is 14 amino acids long. CDR1 and CDR2 (germline): WNHNN, SYGVQD (reference sequence). The CDR3 region has the DNA TGCGCCAGCAGTGAGCGGGGGGCGAACACTGAAGCCTTCTTT. This translates into CASSERGANTEAFF.

The rearrangement links TRBV9 to TRBJ1-5, with D tentatively TRBD1 (5 bases). The germline V and J ends were trimmed by 0 bases and 4 bases, with 17 bases remaining between them. The germline V gene has CDR1 SGDLS and CDR2 YYNGEE. The CDR3 runs to 17 residues. CDR3 bases: TGTGCCAGCAGCGTAGGAGGTTCGTGGGGGGATAATCAGCCCCAGCATTTT. Translation gives CASSVGGSWGDNQPQHF.

The V call is TRBV2, the J call TRBJ1-5, with D possibly matching TRBD1 (6 bases). V was shortened by 4 bases and J by 1 base, with 8 bases between the two germline ends. Germline CDR1 reads SNHLY; CDR2 reads FYNNEI. This CDR3 has 14 amino acids. The CDR3 DNA follows: TGTGCCAGCAGTGCTACAGGGAGCAATCAGCCCCAGCATTTT. Its protein is CASSATGSNQPQHF.

The chain employs TRBV27 and TRBJ1-1; possibly TRBD1 for D (6 bases). CDR1 and CDR2 (germline): MNHEY, SMNVEV (reference sequence). The CDR3 has 14 amino acids. V dropped 6 bases and J dropped 6 bases, with 17 bases sitting between them. The CDR3, as DNA: TGTGCCAGCAGCCCTAGCCGGACAGTCCCTGAAGCTTTCTTT. Its protein is CASSPSRTVPEAFF.

CDR3 in amino acids: CASSRGRGERQPQHF. As DNA, the CDR3 is TGTGCCAGCAGCAGGGGCCGCGGGGAACGGCAGCCCCAGCATTTT. The chain combines TRBV5-6 with TRBJ1-5; TRBD1 is a possible D gene (5 bases). V was shortened by 4 bases and J by 7 bases, with 18 bases between the two germline ends. The CDR3 consists of 15 residues. Germline CDR1 is SGHDT and CDR2 is YYEEEE. Filled out from reference TRBV5-6 and TRBJ1-5, the complete variable domain reads DAGVTQSPTHLIKTRGQQVTLRCSPKSGHDTVSWYQQALGQGPQFIFQYYEEEERQRGNFPDRFSGHQFPNYSSELNVNALLLGDSALYLCASSRGRGERQPQHFGDGTRLSIL.

CDR3 DNA: TGTGCCAGCAGCGCGACAGGAACCTACGAGCAGTACTTC. Its translation: CASSATGTYEQYF. J is TRBJ2-7 and V is TRBV9, with D maybe TRBD1 (6 bases). V gave up 3 bases and J gave up 2 bases, with 9 bases separating them. Germline V lookup: CDR1 SGDLS, CDR2 YYNGEE. The CDR3 has 13 amino acids.

V gene TRBV6-6 combines with J gene TRBJ2-3; weak D call: TRBD2 (7 bases). Germline V gene sequence: CDR1 MNHNY, CDR2 SVGAGI (reference sequence). V was trimmed by 6 bases and J by 0 bases, leaving 16 bases between them. The CDR3 totals 16 residues. The CDR3: CASSPRGASSTDTQYF. The CDR3 region has the DNA TGTGCCAGCAGCCCCCGGGGGGCTAGTAGCACAGATACGCAGTATTTT.

CDR3 DNA: TGTGCCAGCACTGGGTGGGGGGGCGAGCAGTACTTC. Protein sequence: CASTGWGGEQYF. The J gene is TRBJ2-7, the V gene TRBV2, with TRBD2 matching over 7 bases. This CDR3 spans 12 amino acids. Trimming removed 7 bases from V and 6 bases from J; junction bases left unmatched: 6. The germline CDR1 and CDR2 sequences are SNHLY and FYNNEI.

On this clone itself: The sample carries other DNA sequences with the same CDR3. This chain connects TRBV7-3 to TRBJ2-2; D gene unclear. The germline V gene encodes CDR1 SGHTA and CDR2 FQGTGA. This CDR3 is built from 12 residues. V lost 2 bases and J lost 8, with 6 bases in between. CDR3 sequence reads: CASSLGVGELFF. As DNA, the CDR3 is TGTGCCAGCAGCTTAGGAGTTGGGGAGCTGTTTTTT.

V gene TRBV6-6 combines with J gene TRBJ2-1; D is undetermined. CDR1 MNHNY and CDR2 SVGAGI come from the germline V gene (reference sequence). V lost 1 base and J lost 5, with 12 bases in between. This CDR3 has 15 amino acids. CDR3 in amino acids: CASSYFPFVDNEQFF. DNA of the CDR3: TGTGCCAGCAGTTACTTTCCTTTCGTCGACAATGAGCAGTTCTTC.

This rearrangement joins TRBV6-5 to TRBJ2-5; tentatively, D is TRBD1 (5 bases). CDR1 is MNHEY and CDR2 is SVGAGI in the germline V gene. V was trimmed by 2 bases and J by 0 bases, leaving 7 bases between them. The CDR3 has 14 amino acids. CDR3 nucleotide sequence: TGTGCCAGCAGTTACGCAGGGTACCAAGAGACCCAGTACTTC. It encodes CASSYAGYQETQYF.

With respect to this clone: A junction end diverges from the germline sequence, so it may reflect a read error. The chain couples TRBV7-9 to TRBJ2-3, with D hard to call. From germline, CDR1 is SEHNR and CDR2 FQNEAQ (reference sequence). The CDR3 totals 12 residues. The CDR3 spells CSSSSLTDTQYF. The CDR3 nucleotides are TGTTCCAGCAGCTCTCTAACAGATACGCAGTATTTT.